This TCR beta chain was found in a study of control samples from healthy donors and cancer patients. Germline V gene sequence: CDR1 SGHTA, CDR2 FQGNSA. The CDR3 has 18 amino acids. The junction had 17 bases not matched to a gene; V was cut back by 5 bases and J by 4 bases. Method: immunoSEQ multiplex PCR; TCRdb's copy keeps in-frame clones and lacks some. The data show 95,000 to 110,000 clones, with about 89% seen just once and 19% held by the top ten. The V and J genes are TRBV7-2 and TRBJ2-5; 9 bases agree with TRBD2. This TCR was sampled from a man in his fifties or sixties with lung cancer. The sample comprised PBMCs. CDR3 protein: CASSPRVAGDVMGETQYF. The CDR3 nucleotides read TGTGCCAGCAGCCCGAGGGTAGCGGGGGACGTCATGGGAGAGACCCAGTACTTC.